These T cell receptor beta chains were read from a single sample in a study of cytomegalovirus exposure and HLA in healthy donors. Profiled with immunoSEQ multiplex PCR; TCRdb holds only in-frame clones, not every one. This table has roughly 66,000 clones, roughly four fifths appearing once. Sequencing used PBMCs. Every receptor here comes from a man aged 45-65 years in good health and CMV-seronegative. CDR3s include the opening cysteine and the closing phenylalanine or tryptophan. The D gene is left open where the match is weak. Part of the rows lack a size; the others show once, few, many or a class for expanded clones.

abundance,v_gene,j_gene,d_gene,CDR3nt,CDR3aa
NA,TRBV7-9,TRBJ2-1,NA,TGTGCCAGCAGGCTCAGGACAGACCGCAATGAGCAGTTCTTC,CASRLRTDRNEQFF
NA,TRBV7-8,TRBJ1-2,TRBD1,TGTGCCAGCAGCATTGCAGGGGGCGGGGGCTATGGCTACACCTTC,CASSIAGGGGYGYTF
NA,TRBV7-7,TRBJ2-2,TRBD2,TGTGCTAGCAGCCCATTAGCGGGAGGGACCGGGGAGCTGTTTTTT,CASSPLAGGTGELFF
NA,TRBV19,TRBJ1-1,TRBD1,TGTGCCAGTAGTATACGGACAGGTGGTACTGAAGCTTTCTTT,CASSIRTGGTEAFF
NA,TRBV6-1,TRBJ1-2,NA,TGTGCCAGCAGTGAATGGGGGGTAGGCTATGGCTACACCTTC,CASSEWGVGYGYTF
NA,TRBV6-5,TRBJ2-2,NA,TGTGCCAGCAGTTACCTGGGGGAGCTGTTTTTT,CASSYLGELFF
NA,TRBV7-9,TRBJ1-1,NA,TGTGCCAGCAGCTTTGGATTCGGAGGGGGGCGGGGGACTGAAGCTTTCTTT,CASSFGFGGGRGTEAFF
NA,TRBV11-3,TRBJ2-7,NA,TGTGCCAGCAGCCTGGGAGGTAACGAGCAGTACTTC,CASSLGGNEQYF
NA,TRBV29-1,TRBJ2-3,NA,TGCAGCGGCCGGGTTAGAGGCACAGATACGCAGTATTTT,CSGRVRGTDTQYF
NA,TRBV5-4,TRBJ2-7,NA,TGTGCCAGCAGCTTGGCAAGAACAGGGACCTACGAGCAGTACTTC,CASSLARTGTYEQYF
NA,TRBV2,TRBJ2-7,TRBD2,TGTGCCAGCAGTGAATCGGCGGGGGGCAGCTACGAGCAGTACTTC,CASSESAGGSYEQYF
NA,TRBV25-1,TRBJ1-2,NA,TGTGCCAGCAGTGAATATAGTGGCTACACCTTC,CASSEYSGYTF
NA,TRBV5-1,TRBJ2-7,NA,TGCGCCAGCAGCTTGGGGGTAGCCGCCTCATCCTACGAGCAGTACTTC,CASSLGVAASSYEQYF
NA,TRBV29-1,TRBJ2-6,NA,TGCAGCGCTGGGGGCAGCCCCCTCTCTGGGGCCAACGTCCTGACTTTC,CSAGGSPLSGANVLTF
once,TRBV12-5,TRBJ1-1,NA,TGTGCTAGTGCCCATGAGGACACTGAAGCTTTCTTT,CASAHEDTEAFF
NA,TRBV19,TRBJ1-1,TRBD1,TGTGCCAGTAGTAGGACAGGGGGGTCCAAGGGCACTGAAGCTTTCTTT,CASSRTGGSKGTEAFF
NA,TRBV6-5,TRBJ1-2,TRBD1,TGTGCCAGCAGCTCTGATCAGGGGGGAAACTATGGCTACACCTTC,CASSSDQGGNYGYTF
NA,TRBV6-1,TRBJ2-1,NA,TGTGCCAGCAGTGACTTTTTTGAGGGTGAGCAGTTCTTC,CASSDFFEGEQFF